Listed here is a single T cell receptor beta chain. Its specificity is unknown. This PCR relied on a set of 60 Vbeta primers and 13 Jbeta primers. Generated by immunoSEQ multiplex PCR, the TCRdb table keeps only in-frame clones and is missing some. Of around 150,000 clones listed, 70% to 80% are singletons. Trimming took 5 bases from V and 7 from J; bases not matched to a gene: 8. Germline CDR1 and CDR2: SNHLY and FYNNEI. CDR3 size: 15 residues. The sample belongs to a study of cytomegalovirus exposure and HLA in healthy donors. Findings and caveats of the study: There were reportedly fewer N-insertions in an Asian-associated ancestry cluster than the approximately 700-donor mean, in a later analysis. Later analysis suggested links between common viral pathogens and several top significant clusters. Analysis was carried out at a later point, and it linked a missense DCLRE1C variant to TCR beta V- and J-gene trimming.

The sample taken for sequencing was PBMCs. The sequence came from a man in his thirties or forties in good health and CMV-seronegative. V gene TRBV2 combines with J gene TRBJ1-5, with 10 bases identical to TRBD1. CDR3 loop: CASSPMTGGGQPQHF. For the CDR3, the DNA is TGTGCCAGCAGTCCTATGACAGGGGGCGGACAGCCCCAGCATTTT. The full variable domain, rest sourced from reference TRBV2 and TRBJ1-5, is EPEVTQTPSHQVTQMGQEVILRCVPISNHLYFYWYRQILGQKVEFLVSFYNNEISEKSEIFDDQFSVERPDGSNFTLKIRSTKLEDSAMYFCASSPMTGGGQPQHFGDGTRLSIL.